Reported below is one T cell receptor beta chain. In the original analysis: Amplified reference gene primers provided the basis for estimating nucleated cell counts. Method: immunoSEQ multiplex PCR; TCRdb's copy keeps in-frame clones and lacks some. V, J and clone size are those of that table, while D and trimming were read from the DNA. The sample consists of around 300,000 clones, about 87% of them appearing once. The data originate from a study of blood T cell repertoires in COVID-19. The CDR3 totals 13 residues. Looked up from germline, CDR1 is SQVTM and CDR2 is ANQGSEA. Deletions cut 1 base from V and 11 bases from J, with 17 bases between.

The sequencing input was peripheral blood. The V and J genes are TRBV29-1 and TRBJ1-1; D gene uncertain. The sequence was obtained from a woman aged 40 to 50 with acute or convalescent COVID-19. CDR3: CSVEGGQVAGAFF. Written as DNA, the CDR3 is TGCAGCGTTGAAGGAGGGCAGGTGGCAGGTGCTTTCTTT.